The present T cell receptor beta chain was sequenced within a study of cytomegalovirus exposure and HLA in healthy donors (dated by TCRdb to the late 2010s). With regard to the full study: In an earlier analysis of 550 to 750 of the donors, under 300 Gb of sequence data and 90 million to 120 million unique TCR beta sequences from 180 million or so T cells were reported. Roughly 320 gigabases of sequencing data and about 92 million unique TCR sequences made up an early release that covered under 750 HLA-typed donors. Among the roughly 430 genotyped donors, roughly 80% belonged to the genetic ancestry cluster associated with self-reported Caucasian donors. The study aimed to test whether cataloging public T cell receptors could reveal signatures of past pathogen exposure. The study used immunosequencing to profile the T cell repertoires of 670 or so subjects and linked those repertoires to cytomegalovirus serostatus. Along with the roughly 670-subject first cohort, a separate validation cohort of over a hundred different subjects was used. To predict cytomegalovirus infection status, the study brought together high-throughput TCR immunosequencing, statistical association of individual TCRs with disease status, and machine learning. A later analysis re-examined previously published TCR beta repertoires from about 670 donors and added high-resolution HLA genotyping to investigate patterns of TCR occurrence. Rather than using new phenotypic data, the later analysis identified candidate immune exposures from TCR beta sequences and from how often those sequences occurred across donors. To decide whether each TCR beta V gene segment behaved as functional or pseudogenic, an earlier analysis of fewer than 750 of the donors relied on high-throughput TCR beta sequencing. Alongside the repertoire data, information on donor age, sex, ethnicity and CMV serostatus was compiled. Genome-wide SNP genotypes for about 60% of the roughly 700 donors were used in a later genetic analysis, which treated that subset as a discovery cohort. All discovery cohort repertoires had been generated using a single sequencing platform. HLA typing covered class I and class II loci at four-digit resolution. The number of typed donors differed by locus: roughly 620-630 for A, B, C, DRB1 and DQB1; roughly 510 for DQA1; approximately 600 for DPA1; and some 470 for DPB1. Roughly 5 DR-DQ haplotypes were handled as single units for association and clustering, since linkage in the cohort was strong. Across 398 genotyped donors of the cohort, an average of approximately 240,000 unique TCR beta nucleotide sequences per donor were sequenced, and approximately 17% of those sequences were non-productive.

CDR1 and CDR2 are read off the germline V gene as SGHVS and FNYEAQ. The CDR3 covers 13 residues, taking in both the cysteine and the phenylalanine. Only the CDR3 part of the read is kept: 39 bases, read in frame from the first base. V was cut back by 0 bases and J by 6 bases, leaving a gap of 7 bases between them. Overall results and qualifications from the work: A total of 164 TCR beta chains were listed by the study as associated with cytomegalovirus. It was suggested by the authors that the approach could potentially be generalized to other disease states and immunological phenotypes. According to a later analysis, TCR association rates differed among HLA loci, with DRB1 alleles showing the most associated TCRs and HLA-C alleles showing the fewest. In an earlier analysis of 587 of the donors, most TCR beta V segments appeared in productive rearrangements about 87% or about 30% of the time, broadly matching IMGT annotations. HLA typing was unavailable for some donors at each locus, so association tests used only the typed subset. A further reported finding was that TCR beta sequences accurately predicted the HLA-A and HLA-B alleles for most subjects in the first cohort. Linkage disequilibrium might explain the correlated functional status among segregating V segments, but an unknown experimental factor could not be excluded. A cluster of highly shared sequence variants was judged likely to represent a technical artifact of the sequencing pipeline. Cytomegalovirus status was reported to be diagnosed by the classifier with high specificity and sensitivity in both the original and validation cohorts. A later analysis found that most CMV-associated TCR beta chains appeared HLA-restricted, with HLA associations seemingly driven largely by CMV exposure. In a later genetic analysis, fewer N-insertions in productive TCRs were reported among donors in an Asian-associated ancestry cluster than the approximately 630-donor mean. Sequencing depth was assumed to be roughly uniform across donors in the presence/absence analyses, though that assumption may not hold. Some IMGT-functional V segments, including TRBV6-2 and TRBV6-3, could not be told apart with the 87-base-pair reads, so those segments were excluded. A later genetic analysis associated a missense DCLRE1C variant with V-gene and J-gene trimming of TCR beta chains, and an independent cohort replicated the association. A later analysis associated about 17,000 TCR beta sequences with specific HLA alleles at a false discovery rate of 0.05. In this cohort, only TCR beta chains were sequenced, and detectable features were limited by the absence of alpha or paired-chain data. Three of the identified cytomegalovirus-associated TCR beta chains were confirmed in vitro to be specific for cytomegalovirus antigens. Because counts were too low, more than 15 rarely observed V segments, including chromosome 9 orphons, were left out of the earlier analysis of 587 of the donors. Most TCR sequences were seen in very few donors, while some public TCRs were found in many individuals. When HLA alleles, especially DR and DQ, strongly co-occurred, TCR associations were difficult to assign to individual alleles. In a later analysis, HLA-associated TCR beta chains showed more clonal expansion and lower generation probabilities than non-associated chains that were equally common. In a later analysis, several top co-occurrence clusters were reported to appear linked to parvovirus B19, influenza, CMV and Epstein-Barr virus. The only immune exposure information available for the cohort was CMV serostatus.

Libraries were constructed by the immunoSEQ multiplex PCR assay. For the multiplex PCR, a mixture combining 60 forward primers for TCR Vbeta segments and 13 reverse primers for TCR Jbeta segments was used. Amplification of the CDR3 region of rearranged TCR beta genes was performed with a multiplex PCR assay on genomic DNA. Amplified TCR beta libraries were sequenced as 87-base-pair reads on the Illumina HiSeq System. Regarding the original processing steps: A later analysis counted approximately 76 million unique TCR beta chains across the approximately 700 repertoires, and 10 million to 11 million of these chains were shared by at least two donors. A nearest-neighbor algorithm error-corrected the raw reads and collapsed the reads into unique sequences, merging closely related sequences to remove PCR and sequencing errors. To assign V, D and J gene segments, CDR3 sequences were aligned to IMGT reference sequences. For a sequence to be retained, a match of at least six nucleotides was required to both a V gene segment and a J gene segment. A rearrangement counted as productive if the CDR3 had no stop codons and remained in frame with V and J, and every other rearrangement counted as non-productive. CDR3 was defined by IMGT convention, running from the second conserved V-encoded cysteine to the conserved J-encoded phenylalanine. The earlier analysis of about 590 of the donors excluded sequences that lacked an unambiguous match to a single V gene segment. An earlier analysis of just under 600 of the donors called V segments functional above 56.7% productive rearrangements and segregating when the between-donor standard deviation exceeded 5%. A statistical classification framework was built for diagnosing cytomegalovirus status from the catalog of TCR beta chain sequences. V and J gene assignment, in a later analysis, came from comparing TCR nucleotide sequences with IMGT/GENE-DB human TR gene sequences. Using the TCRdist pipeline, a later analysis assigned CDR3 sequences along with most-parsimonious VDJ recombination scenarios. In a later analysis, each TCR beta chain was defined by its CDR3 amino acid sequence together with its V-gene family, and reads lacking a unique V-gene family were excluded. In a later analysis, 450 to 600 highly shared, low-generation-probability nucleotide sequences were removed to address suspected cross-contamination and a sequencing artifact. In a later analysis, a clonal expansion index was calculated for each public chain from normalized within-repertoire ranks of inferred template counts. Generation probabilities in a later analysis came from a VDJ recombination model fitted to out-of-frame rearrangements, and those results were checked against IGoR. A later analysis scored TCR-TCR, TCR-HLA and TCR-CMV co-occurrence with hypergeometric tests, applying a repertoire-size bias correction to TCR pairs. False discovery rates were estimated in a later analysis by permuting HLA or CMV assignments 20 times. A later analysis grouped co-occurring TCRs with DBSCAN, adding TCRdist sequence similarity when clustering within HLA-allele-positive subsets. For co-occurrence clustering, repertoires with fewer than 30,000 or more than 120,000 public chains were excluded, along with about five repertoires with anomalous nucleotide sharing. As stored in TCRdb, this immuneACCESS dataset retains in-frame rearrangements with V and J assigned. A fraction of the clones does not appear; measured against another copy, unresolved V genes explain less than half of the discrepancy, and the remainder lacks a known reason. V, J and clone size are taken as reported in that table, and D and trimming were inferred from the DNA itself. This sample gives 130,000 or so clones in total; less than 85% of them show up just once. 2.1% of the sample is taken by the ten largest.

The cohort comprised around 690 healthy bone marrow donors. At the time of sampling, all cohort members were nominally healthy, though unrecorded immune exposures were likely present. The donor tested CMV seropositive and was one of the 289 seropositive cohort members. Each donor provided a peripheral blood sample, and peripheral blood mononuclear cells were used for TCR beta sequencing. Genomic DNA extraction from the blood cell samples was performed with the Qiagen DNeasy Blood Extraction Kit. On this clone: No cognate antigen has been identified for it. Base quality data are lacking; no much larger clone is found one base away.

What was sequenced was PBMCs. This chain is built from TRBV7-6 and TRBJ2-3, and the D gene may be TRBD2, 6 bases matching. The sequence was obtained from a middle-aged woman in good health and CMV-seropositive. The sequenced DNA is TGTGCCAGCAGCTTAGCACGGGGGGATACGCAGTATTTT. Its translation is CASSLARGDTQYF.